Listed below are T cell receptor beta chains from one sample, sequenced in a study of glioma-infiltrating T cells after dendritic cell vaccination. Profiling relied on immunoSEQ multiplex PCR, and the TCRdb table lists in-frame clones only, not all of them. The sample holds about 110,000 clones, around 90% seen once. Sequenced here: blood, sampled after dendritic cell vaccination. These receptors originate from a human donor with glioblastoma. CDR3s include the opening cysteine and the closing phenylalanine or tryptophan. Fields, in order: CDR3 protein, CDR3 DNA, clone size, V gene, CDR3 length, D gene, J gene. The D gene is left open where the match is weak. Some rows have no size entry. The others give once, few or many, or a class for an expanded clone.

CDR3 protein: CASSLLSSGANVLTF
CDR3 DNA: TGTGCCAGTAGTCTCTTGAGCTCTGGGGCCAACGTCCTGACTTTC
clone size: .
V gene: TRBV19
CDR3 length: 15
D gene: .
J gene: TRBJ2-6

CDR3 protein: CASSSGGGADEQFF
CDR3 DNA: TGTGCCAGCAGTTCGGGCGGGGGGGCCGATGAGCAGTTCTTC
clone size: once
V gene: TRBV7-2
CDR3 length: 14
D gene: TRBD2
J gene: TRBJ2-1

CDR3 protein: CASSPGGARAYNEQFF
CDR3 DNA: TGTGCCAGCAGCCCGGGAGGCGCAAGGGCCTACAATGAGCAGTTCTTC
clone size: .
V gene: TRBV11-2
CDR3 length: 16
D gene: TRBD2
J gene: TRBJ2-1

CDR3 protein: CASSLGTSNTEAFF
CDR3 DNA: TGTGCCAGCAGCCTAGGGACATCGAACACTGAAGCTTTCTTT
clone size: .
V gene: TRBV5-5
CDR3 length: 14
D gene: .
J gene: TRBJ1-1

CDR3 protein: CASSNPGGSGDYGYTF
CDR3 DNA: TGTGCCAGTAGTAACCCAGGGGGAAGTGGGGACTATGGCTACACCTTC
clone size: few
V gene: TRBV19
CDR3 length: 16
D gene: TRBD1
J gene: TRBJ1-2

CDR3 protein: CASRPGQGSEAFF
CDR3 DNA: TGTGCCAGCAGACCGGGACAGGGGAGTGAAGCTTTCTTT
clone size: .
V gene: TRBV6-5
CDR3 length: 13
D gene: TRBD1
J gene: TRBJ1-1

CDR3 protein: CAWSEGAALTEAFF
CDR3 DNA: TGTGCCTGGAGTGAAGGGGCCGCCCTCACTGAAGCTTTCTTT
clone size: .
V gene: TRBV30
CDR3 length: 14
D gene: .
J gene: TRBJ1-1

CDR3 protein: CASSLFGGQGAGELFF
CDR3 DNA: TGTGCCAGCAGCTTATTTGGGGGACAGGGCGCCGGGGAGCTGTTTTTT
clone size: .
V gene: TRBV11-3
CDR3 length: 16
D gene: TRBD1
J gene: TRBJ2-2

CDR3 protein: CASRIGTNYNEQFF
CDR3 DNA: TGTGCCAGCCGAATAGGGACTAACTACAATGAGCAGTTCTTC
clone size: .
V gene: TRBV7-3
CDR3 length: 14
D gene: TRBD2
J gene: TRBJ2-1

CDR3 protein: CAWSGQGYEQYF
CDR3 DNA: TGTGCCTGGAGTGGACAGGGGTACGAGCAGTACTTC
clone size: .
V gene: TRBV30
CDR3 length: 12
D gene: TRBD1
J gene: TRBJ2-7

CDR3 protein: CASSWSTDTGELFF
CDR3 DNA: TGTGCCAGCTCATGGTCCACGGACACCGGGGAGCTGTTTTTT
clone size: once
V gene: TRBV18
CDR3 length: 14
D gene: .
J gene: TRBJ2-2

CDR3 protein: CAITGGPLNTGELFF
CDR3 DNA: TGTGCCATCACTGGCGGCCCCTTGAACACCGGGGAGCTGTTTTTT
clone size: .
V gene: TRBV10-3
CDR3 length: 15
D gene: .
J gene: TRBJ2-2

CDR3 protein: CASSRAGAGDTQYF
CDR3 DNA: TGCGCCAGCAGCCGTGCGGGGGCTGGAGATACGCAGTATTTT
clone size: .
V gene: TRBV5-1
CDR3 length: 14
D gene: .
J gene: TRBJ2-3

CDR3 protein: CASSKAEGRQPQHF
CDR3 DNA: TGTGCCAGCAGCAAAGCGGAGGGGCGTCAGCCCCAGCATTTT
clone size: few
V gene: TRBV21-1
CDR3 length: 14
D gene: .
J gene: TRBJ1-5

CDR3 protein: CASSVLAKQGNEQFF
CDR3 DNA: TGTGCCAGCAGCGTACTGGCTAAGCAGGGAAATGAGCAGTTCTTC
clone size: few
V gene: TRBV9
CDR3 length: 15
D gene: .
J gene: TRBJ2-1

CDR3 protein: CASSPGTSAPRNQPQHF
CDR3 DNA: TGTGCCAGCAGCCCCGGGACTTCTGCCCCGAGGAATCAGCCCCAGCATTTT
clone size: .
V gene: TRBV7-2
CDR3 length: 17
D gene: .
J gene: TRBJ1-5

CDR3 protein: CASSLTGPSGANVLTF
CDR3 DNA: TGTGCCAGCAGCTTGACAGGTCCTTCTGGGGCCAACGTCCTGACTTTC
clone size: .
V gene: TRBV5-4
CDR3 length: 16
D gene: .
J gene: TRBJ2-6

CDR3 protein: CASSFSNRGEETQYF
CDR3 DNA: TGCGCCAGCAGCTTCAGCAACAGGGGAGAAGAGACCCAGTACTTC
clone size: .
V gene: TRBV5-1
CDR3 length: 15
D gene: TRBD1
J gene: TRBJ2-5

CDR3 protein: CASSPRGQGVKDTQYF
CDR3 DNA: TGTGCCAGCAGCCCCCGGGGACAGGGTGTTAAAGATACGCAGTATTTT
clone size: .
V gene: TRBV7-9
CDR3 length: 16
D gene: TRBD1
J gene: TRBJ2-3

CDR3 protein: CAWSATGGGYTF
CDR3 DNA: TGTGCCTGGAGTGCTACGGGTGGGGGCTACACCTTC
clone size: .
V gene: TRBV30
CDR3 length: 12
D gene: .
J gene: TRBJ1-2

CDR3 protein: CASSEVAGGQETQYF
CDR3 DNA: TGTGCCAGCAGTGAAGTAGCGGGGGGGCAAGAGACCCAGTACTTC
clone size: .
V gene: TRBV6-1
CDR3 length: 15
D gene: TRBD2
J gene: TRBJ2-5

CDR3 protein: CASSPGQGGVRTEAFF
CDR3 DNA: TGTGCCAGCAGCCCAGGACAGGGGGGCGTGAGGACTGAAGCTTTCTTT
clone size: .
V gene: TRBV11-3
CDR3 length: 16
D gene: TRBD1
J gene: TRBJ1-1

CDR3 protein: CASNGLAGEQYF
CDR3 DNA: TGTGCCAGCAATGGACTAGCGGGGGAGCAGTACTTC
clone size: .
V gene: TRBV2
CDR3 length: 12
D gene: TRBD2
J gene: TRBJ2-7

CDR3 protein: CSVSGGRETNEKLFF
CDR3 DNA: TGCAGCGTTTCAGGGGGCAGGGAAACTAATGAAAAACTGTTTTTT
clone size: .
V gene: TRBV29-1
CDR3 length: 15
D gene: TRBD1
J gene: TRBJ1-4

CDR3 protein: CASSFSDRGAYGYTF
CDR3 DNA: TGTGCCAGCTCATTCTCGGACAGGGGGGCGTATGGCTACACCTTC
clone size: .
V gene: TRBV18
CDR3 length: 15
D gene: TRBD1
J gene: TRBJ1-2

CDR3 protein: CASSNQGGDQETQYF
CDR3 DNA: TGTGCCAGTAGTAACCAGGGGGGAGACCAAGAGACCCAGTACTTC
clone size: once
V gene: TRBV19
CDR3 length: 15
D gene: .
J gene: TRBJ2-5

CDR3 protein: CATALAGGTDTQYF
CDR3 DNA: TGCGCCACCGCCCTAGCGGGGGGCACAGATACGCAGTATTTT
clone size: .
V gene: TRBV5-1
CDR3 length: 14
D gene: TRBD2
J gene: TRBJ2-3

CDR3 protein: CASSVTGADTEAFF
CDR3 DNA: TGTGCCAGCAGCGTTACAGGCGCGGACACTGAAGCTTTCTTT
clone size: .
V gene: TRBV9
CDR3 length: 14
D gene: .
J gene: TRBJ1-1

CDR3 protein: CASSLGGGIYEQYF
CDR3 DNA: TGCGCCAGCAGTCTTGGTGGGGGCATCTACGAGCAGTACTTC
clone size: few
V gene: TRBV5-1
CDR3 length: 14
D gene: .
J gene: TRBJ2-7

CDR3 protein: CASSMGQGNLNYSF
CDR3 DNA: TGTGCCAGCAGCATGGGACAGGGGAATCTAAACTATTCCTTC
clone size: .
V gene: TRBV13
CDR3 length: 14
D gene: TRBD1
J gene: TRBJ1-2

CDR3 protein: CASSWGTGKQETQYF
CDR3 DNA: TGTGCCAGCAGCTGGGGGACAGGGAAACAAGAGACCCAGTACTTC
clone size: .
V gene: TRBV5-4
CDR3 length: 15
D gene: TRBD1
J gene: TRBJ2-5